The source of this T cell receptor beta chain is a study of T-cell memory formation after mild COVID-19. Overall study results and limits: That cross-reactive memory joined was suggested by some responding clones appearing in pre-infection memory.

Per the germline V gene, CDR1 is LGHNA and CDR2 is YSLEER. V was shortened by 0 bases and J by 5 bases, with 7 bases between the two germline ends. This CDR3 is 13 amino acids long. In its sample, this clonotype was seen a few times. What it binds is not known. One entry per CDR3 protein, called by TCRdb with MiXCR from the 5' RACE reads. In the table there are 200,000 to 300,000 distinct CDR3 sequences, 16% of which are singletons. V is TRBV4-3 and J is TRBJ1-2, with unresolved D. The origin of this receptor is a man aged 18 to 29 who had mild COVID-19 (a few samples of this study predate the infection). Cell type and time point are not known. The sample was PBMCs or a T cell subset sorted from them (not recorded which). The CDR3: CASSQDLIYGYTF. CDR3 nucleotides: TGCGCCAGCAGCCAAGATCTAATATATGGCTACACCTTC.